This T cell receptor (beta chain) stems from a study of regulatory T cells in long-lasting Graves disease. V was clipped by 6 bases and J by 8 bases, with 16 bases between them. The germline CDR1 and CDR2 sequences are SNHLY and FYNNEI. The CDR3 spans 13 residues. Time point described: persistent/refractory GD, antithyroid drugs over 5 years with positive TRAb. The TCR library used RNA extracted from PBMCs. Relying on iRepertoire HTBI primers and Arm-PCR of CDR3 regions, the team built TCR beta libraries. TCRdb itself ran the multiplex PCR reads through MiXCR, one entry per CDR3 protein. The sample contains roughly 400,000 distinct CDR3 sequences, about 21% of which appear only once. This clonotype was recorded many times.

The clonotype was recovered from a female donor with Graves disease. V is TRBV2 and J is TRBJ1-2; D is undetermined. Sequenced here: peripheral blood mononuclear cells (PBMCs), sampled when the disease was refractory, from a patient treated with antithyroid drugs. CDR3: CASRERPPEGYTF. The CDR3 nucleotides are TGTGCCAGCAGAGAAAGACCGCCTGAAGGCTACACCTTC.